These 15 T cell receptor beta chains came from one sample sequenced in a study of T cells in Graves' hyperthyroidism and ophthalmopathy. It was RNA transcripts that yielded the amplified TCR beta CDR3 regions. Using the HTBI primer set, a first-round RT-PCR was run on the TCR CDR3. TCRdb analysed the multiplex PCR reads with MiXCR anew, one entry per CDR3 protein. This sample yields about half a million distinct CDR3 sequences, of which roughly 15% are seen a single time; 25% to 30% belongs to the top ten. The sequenced material came from blood. Receptor source: a woman in her twenties or thirties with Graves' ophthalmopathy.

This clonotype came up many times. The chain employs TRBV4-3 and TRBJ1-2; D is uncertain. The germline CDR1 and CDR2 sequences are LGHNA and YSLEER. The germline V and J ends were trimmed by 1 base and 5 bases, with 11 bases remaining between them. The CDR3 is 14 residues long. CDR3: CASSQGNGPYGYTF. In DNA, the CDR3 is TGCGCCAGCAGCCAAGGCAACGGACCGTATGGCTACACCTTC.

This clonotype was picked up a small number of times. The chain has TRBV12-3 or TRBV12-4 and TRBJ2-1; 11 bases match TRBD2. The CDR3 has 12 amino acids. Unmatched junction bases numbered 7, after V lost 6 bases and J lost 15 bases. DNA for the CDR3: TGTGCCAGCAGCTCACTAGCGGGAGAGGGGTTCTTC. Translated, it gives CASSSLAGEGFF.

This clonotype has at least ten counts. The chain links TRBV7-9 to TRBJ1-1, with 9 bases identical to TRBD1. Germline V gene data show CDR1 as SEHNR and CDR2 as FQNEAQ (reference sequence). J lost 6 bases, V lost 3 bases, and 5 bases had no gene match. The CDR3 totals 14 residues. The CDR3 region is CASSLPRQGAEAFF. The CDR3 nucleotides are TGTGCCAGCAGCTTGCCCCGACAGGGGGCTGAAGCTTTCTTT.

This clonotype was picked up many times. The genes are TRBV5-6 and TRBJ2-3; a weak D match, TRBD1 (6 bases). V lost 0 bases and J lost 3, with 11 bases in between. This CDR3 spans 15 amino acids. Germline values: CDR1 SGHDT, CDR2 YYEEEE. Here the CDR3 DNA reads TGTGCCAGCAGCTTGGTGGTGGGGGCAACAGATACGCAGTATTTT. This encodes CASSLVVGATDTQYF.

This clonotype has ten or more counts. The chain employs TRBV11-2 and TRBJ2-1, with D unclear. V lost 6 bases and J 0 bases, leaving 9 bases between the germline ends. This CDR3 spans 14 amino acids. CDR1 is SGHAT and CDR2 is FQNNGV in the germline V gene. The CDR3 nucleotides read TGTGCCAGCAGACCATTGAGCTCCTACAATGAGCAGTTCTTC. It specifies CASRPLSSYNEQFF.

The rearrangement joins TRBV11-2 to TRBJ1-2; a possible D gene is TRBD1 (6 bases). Germline V gene lookup returns CDR1 SGHAT and CDR2 FQNNGV. The germline V and J ends were trimmed by 4 bases and 1 base, with 10 bases remaining between them. CDR3 length: 14 residues. The chain's CDR3 is CASSSKGGNYGYTF. Here the CDR3 DNA reads TGTGCCAGCAGCTCTAAGGGGGGTAACTATGGCTACACCTTC. Filled out from reference TRBV11-2 and TRBJ1-2, the complete variable domain reads EAGVAQSPRYKIIEKRQSVAFWCNPISGHATLYWYQQILGQGPKLLIQFQNNGVVDDSQLPKDRFSAERLKGVDSTLKIQPAKLEDSAVYLCASSSKGGNYGYTFGSGTRLTVV.

This clonotype came up many times. The gene calls are TRBV10-2 and TRBJ2-3, with D maybe TRBD2 (6 bases). The CDR3 is made up of 16 amino acids. Trimming pared 0 bases from V and 0 bases from J, leaving 10 bases between. Looked up from germline, CDR1 is WSHSY and CDR2 is SAAADI. In DNA form, the CDR3 reads TGCGCCAGCAGTGAGTCCGGCGGGGCTAGCACAGATACGCAGTATTTT. Translating it yields CASSESGGASTDTQYF.

This rearrangement joins TRBV14 to TRBJ2-3; no firm D call. Germline values: CDR1 SGHDN, CDR2 FVKESK. Trimming took off 2 bases at V and 5 bases at J, with 8 bases between the two ends. The CDR3 is 13 amino acids. The CDR3 coding sequence is TGTGCCAGCAGCCAACTTTTGCGAGATACGCAGTATTTT. The encoded protein is CASSQLLRDTQYF.

This clonotype occurred many times. This chain uses TRBV6-1 with TRBJ2-5, with 12 bases aligning to TRBD2. After removal of 5 bases from V and 0 bases from J, the junction contained 4 bases not matched to a gene. The CDR3 covers 16 residues. Germline V CDR1 and CDR2: MNHNS, SASEGT. The chain's CDR3 is CASSRGLAGYQETQYF. The CDR3 region has the DNA TGTGCCAGCAGTAGAGGACTAGCGGGATACCAAGAGACCCAGTACTTC.

At least ten counts were recorded for this clonotype. The V and J genes are TRBV28 and TRBJ1-1; no definite D call. The CDR3 totals 14 residues. Germline-derived CDR1 and CDR2 are MDHEN and SYDVKM. Trimming pared 8 bases from V and 0 bases from J, leaving 13 bases between. CDR3 residues: CASDKAALNTEAFF. CDR3 nucleotide sequence: TGTGCCAGCGATAAGGCAGCCCTGAACACTGAAGCTTTCTTT.

Written as DNA, the CDR3 is TGTGCCAGCAGCGTCGGGCCGCAGCGCGGGTCTGGAAACACCATATATTTT. It encodes CASSVGPQRGSGNTIYF. This chain uses TRBV5-4 with TRBJ1-3; unclear D gene. CDR1 SGHNT and CDR2 YYREEE come from the germline V gene (reference sequence). This CDR3 has 17 residues. V was cut by 4 bases and J by 1 base, with 18 bases left in between. The variable domain in full, completed from reference TRBV5-4 and TRBJ1-3, reads ETGVTQSPTHLIKTRGQQVTLRCSSQSGHNTVSWYQQALGQGPQFIFQYYREEENGRGNFPPRFSGLQFPNYSSELNVNALELDDSALYLCASSVGPQRGSGNTIYFGEGSWLTVV.

In this sample, this clonotype turned up many times. This chain uses TRBV20-1 with TRBJ2-3, with 15 bases identical to TRBD2. V shed 6 bases, J shed 4 bases, and the junction held 8 bases outside the gene matches. The germline V gene has CDR1 DFQATT and CDR2 SNEGSKA (reference sequence). The CDR3 runs to 16 residues. Here the CDR3 DNA reads TGCAGTGCCCCCGGACTAGCGGGAGGGGTGGCAGATACGCAGTATTTT. Its translation: CSAPGLAGGVADTQYF.

The sample holds many counts of this clonotype. This chain uses TRBV28 with TRBJ1-5, with 7 bases that match TRBD1. Trimming took 6 bases from V and 5 from J; bases not matched to a gene: 13. CDR3 length: 16 amino acids. The germline V gene has CDR1 MDHEN and CDR2 SYDVKM. CDR3 in DNA: TGTGCCAGCAGCATTACGAGGGGGCCACAGGATCAGCCCCAGCATTTT. Protein product: CASSITRGPQDQPQHF.

The table lists this clonotype with a few counts. V gene TRBV5-1 combines with J gene TRBJ2-5; D perhaps matches TRBD2 (6 bases). This CDR3 spans 13 amino acids. V lost 4 bases and J lost 3, with 10 bases in between. Germline V gives CDR1 SGHRS, CDR2 YFSETQ. The CDR3 sequence is CASSTRTKETQYF. The DNA for the CDR3 is TGCGCCAGCAGCACCCGGACTAAAGAGACCCAGTACTTC.

This clonotype was found a few times. V gene TRBV20-1 combines with J gene TRBJ1-2; TRBD1 agrees at 7 bases. The germline gives CDR1 DFQATT, CDR2 SNEGSKA (reference sequence). Trimming removed 5 bases from V and 4 bases from J; junction bases left unmatched: 4. There are 12 residues in the CDR3. The CDR3 sequence: CSASRDSYGYTF. Here the CDR3 DNA reads TGCAGTGCTTCCCGGGACAGCTATGGCTACACCTTC.